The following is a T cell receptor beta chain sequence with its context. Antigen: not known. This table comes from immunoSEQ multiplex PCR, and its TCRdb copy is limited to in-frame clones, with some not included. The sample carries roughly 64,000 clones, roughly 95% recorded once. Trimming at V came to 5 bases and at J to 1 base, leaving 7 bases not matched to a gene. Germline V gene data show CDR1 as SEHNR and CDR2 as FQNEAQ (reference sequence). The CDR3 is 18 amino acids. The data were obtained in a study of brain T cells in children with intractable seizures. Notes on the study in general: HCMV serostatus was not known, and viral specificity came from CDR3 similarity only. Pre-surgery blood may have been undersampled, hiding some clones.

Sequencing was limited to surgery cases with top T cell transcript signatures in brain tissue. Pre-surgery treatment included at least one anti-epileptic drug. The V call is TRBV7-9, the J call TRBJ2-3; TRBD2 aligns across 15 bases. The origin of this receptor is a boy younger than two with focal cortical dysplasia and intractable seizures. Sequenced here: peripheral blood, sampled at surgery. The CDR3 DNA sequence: TGTGCCAGCAGCCCCCGGACTAGCGGGGGGGCCGGCACAGATACGCAGTATTTT. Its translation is CASSPRTSGGAGTDTQYF.